This entry is about one TCR beta chain. CDR1 is MDHEN, CDR2 SYDVKM, per germline. Trimming left V 6 bases short and J 2 bases short, with 11 bases between. CDR3 length: 14 amino acids. The assay was immunoSEQ multiplex PCR, and TCRdb's table has in-frame clones only and misses some. The sample yields tens of thousands of clones, 80% to 90% seen once. These data are taken from a study of blood T cell repertoires in COVID-19. Looking at the study overall: Sources were T cells, B-cell-depleted T cells, or PBMCs; the material itself was cDNA or gDNA.

Sequencing used peripheral blood. This clonotype was sampled from a woman aged 60-75 years with acute or convalescent COVID-19. The V and J genes are TRBV28 and TRBJ1-3; possibly TRBD1 for D (6 bases). The CDR3 coding sequence is TGTGCCAGCAGAAAACAGGGCCCTGGAAACACCATATATTTT. This gives the protein CASRKQGPGNTIYF. The complete variable domain, with remaining parts taken from reference TRBV28 and TRBJ1-3, reads DVKVTQSSRYLVKRTGEKVFLECVQDMDHENMFWYRQDPGLGLRLIYFSYDVKMKEKGDIPEGYSVSREKKERFSLILESASTNQTSMYLCASRKQGPGNTIYFGEGSWLTVV.